One and the same sample provided the 21 T cell receptor beta chains below, sequenced in a study of molecular identifiers for immune sequencing clone quantification. Using its own MiXCR run on the PCR reads, TCRdb lists one record per CDR3 protein. The data contain hundreds of thousands of distinct CDR3 sequences, about 20% of them singletons. The sequencing input was naive CD8+ T cells from blood, with Jurkat cell RNA spiked in. Regarding subset: FACS-sorted CD8+CD4-CCR7+CD45RA+ naive T cells. The receptors shown here come from a human donor in good health. Some libraries in this study had Jurkat cell RNA spiked in.

This clonotype was seen ten or more times. The chain's CDR3 is CASRSGTGFSNQPQHF. Written as DNA, the CDR3 is TGTGCCAGCAGATCCGGGACAGGGTTTAGCAATCAGCCCCAGCATTTT. The chain uses TRBV6-1 and TRBJ1-5, with TRBD1 matching over 9 bases. This CDR3 has 16 amino acids. The germline V gene has CDR1 MNHNS and CDR2 SASEGT. After removal of 6 bases from V and 0 bases from J, the junction contained 6 bases not matched to a gene.

Comments on this clonotype: A much bigger clone sits one base away, suggesting this may be a read error. Without the conserved terminal phenylalanine or tryptophan, this CDR3 likely stems from a read error. The gene calls are TRBV2 and TRBJ1-5, with D perhaps matching TRBD1 (5 bases). Germline-derived CDR1 and CDR2 are SNHLY and FYNNEI. This CDR3 spans 14 amino acids. The V and J ends lost 0 bases and 5 bases respectively, with 8 bases between them. CDR3 sequence (DNA): TGTGCCAGCAGTGAAGCTTCAGGGTATCAGCCCCAGCATCTT. Amino acid sequence: CASSEASGYQPQHL.

In regard to this clonotype: At one boundary the junction diverges from the germline segment, which might be a read error. The V gene is TRBV19, the J gene TRBJ1-1; TRBD1 agrees at 7 bases. The CDR3 sequence is 14 residues long. CDR1 is LNHDA and CDR2 is SQIVND in the germline V gene (reference sequence). CDR3 in DNA: TGTGCCAGTGAGGCACTACAGGGGAGGACTGAAGTTTTCTTT. It translates to CASEALQGRTEVFF.

In this sample, this clonotype turned up many times. The J gene is TRBJ2-7, the V gene TRBV30; a weak D match, TRBD2 (6 bases). This CDR3 is 12 amino acids long. CDR1 and CDR2 from the germline V gene are GTSNPN and SVGIG (reference sequence). V was shortened by 0 bases and J by 6 bases, with 9 bases between the two germline ends. The chain's CDR3 is CAWSVMGGEQYF. The CDR3 DNA follows: TGTGCCTGGAGTGTAATGGGGGGCGAGCAGTACTTC.

Concerning this clonotype: Given the absence of the conserved phenylalanine or tryptophan at the CDR3 end, a read error is likely. V is TRBV30 and J is TRBJ2-3; D uncertain. Germline lookup yields CDR1 GTSNPN and CDR2 SVGIG (reference sequence). The CDR3 loop spans 8 amino acids. In DNA, the CDR3 is TGCAGCACAGATACGCAGTATCTT. It specifies CSTDTQYL.

A remark on this clonotype: A single base separates this from a much larger clone, so it may be a read error. The J gene is TRBJ1-1, the V gene TRBV19; TRBD1 is a possible D gene (5 bases). With 5 bases removed from V and 3 bases from J, the gap between germline ends came to 13 bases. CDR1 is LNHDA, CDR2 SQIVND, per germline (reference sequence). This CDR3 region has 14 residues. The CDR3 is CASSFSLQDTEAFF. The CDR3 nucleotides are TGTGCCAGTAGTTTCTCCCTACAGGACACTGAAGCTTTCTTT.

Turning to this clonotype: A single base separates this from a much larger clone, so it may be a read error. The gene calls are TRBV7-9 and TRBJ1-1, with 10 nucleotides matching TRBD1. The CDR3 runs to 14 residues. Germline V gene data show CDR1 as SEHNR and CDR2 as FQNEAQ (reference sequence). CDR3: CASSSGTGDTETFF. The CDR3 region has the DNA TGTGCCAGCAGCTCCGGGACAGGGGACACTGAAACTTTCTTT.

CDR3 nucleotide sequence: TGTGCCAGCAGCTCCGGGAGGGGGACAACCTCCTCTGGGGCCAACGTCCTGACTTTC. Encoded protein: CASSSGRGTTSSGANVLTF. The V call is TRBV9, the J call TRBJ2-6; 8 bases match TRBD2. The CDR3 sequence is 19 residues long. Germline V gives CDR1 SGDLS, CDR2 YYNGEE. The V gene end was trimmed by 4 bases and the J gene end by 0 bases; junction bases not matched to a gene: 12.

This clonotype was recorded many times. This chain uses TRBV6-6 with TRBJ2-3; 12 positions match TRBD2. Trimming cost V 5 bases and J 0 bases; bases outside gene matches: 9. The CDR3 spans 18 residues. Germline V gene lookup returns CDR1 MNHNY and CDR2 SVGAGI (reference sequence). The CDR3 DNA is TGTGCCAGCAGTACATTTGGACTAGCGGGAACTAGCACAGATACGCAGTATTTT. Translation: CASSTFGLAGTSTDTQYF.

This clonotype was seen ten or more times. J is TRBJ2-6 and V is TRBV25-1; no definite D call. This CDR3 has 11 residues. From germline, CDR1 is MGHDK and CDR2 SYGVNS. Between the trimmed V and J ends, which lost 2 bases and 12 bases, there was a span of 5 bases. CDR3 DNA sequence: TGTGCCAGCAGTGAAAGGAGCGTCCTGACTTTC. Its protein product is CASSERSVLTF.

This clonotype showed up many times. V gene TRBV30 combines with J gene TRBJ2-3; TRBD1 or TRBD2 may be the D gene (5 bases each). This CDR3 region has 14 residues. Germline values: CDR1 GTSNPN, CDR2 SVGIG (reference sequence). V was shortened by 0 bases and J by 1 base, with 8 bases between the two germline ends. This CDR3 reads CAWSVMGGTDTQYF. CDR3 nucleotide sequence: TGTGCCTGGAGTGTAATGGGGGGCACAGATACGCAGTATTTT.

Of note for this clonotype: Given a much more abundant clone one base away, this may be a read error. The chain is built from TRBV24-1 and TRBJ2-7; perhaps TRBD1 as D (6 bases). Per germline, CDR1 KGHDR and CDR2 SFDVKD. This CDR3 contains 14 residues. The CDR3 coding sequence is TGTGCCACCAGTGAAGGTCGGGGACACTACGAGAAGTACTTC. Protein product: CATSEGRGHYEKYF.

This clonotype was observed many times. The rearrangement links TRBV6-5 to TRBJ2-1; 9 nucleotides match TRBD2. The CDR3 consists of 16 residues. V dropped 2 bases and J dropped 7; count of bases not matched to a gene: 9. From germline, CDR1 is MNHEY and CDR2 SVGAGI. CDR3 nucleotides: TGTGCCAGCAGTTACCCCAAGCGGGGGGAGGGGAATGAGCAGTTCTTC. Translated: CASSYPKRGEGNEQFF.

At least ten counts were recorded for this clonotype. The V gene is TRBV7-9, the J gene TRBJ1-1, with D perhaps matching TRBD1 (5 bases). V lost 1 base and J 0 bases, leaving 9 bases between the germline ends. Germline V gives CDR1 SEHNR, CDR2 FQNEAQ (reference sequence). There are 15 residues in the CDR3. The CDR3: CASSLERGMNTEAFF. For the CDR3, the DNA is TGTGCCAGCAGCTTAGAGAGGGGAATGAACACTGAAGCTTTCTTT.

In this sample, this clonotype turned up a few times. The gene calls are TRBV15 and TRBJ1-6; the D gene is possibly TRBD1 (5 bases). Trimming took 5 bases from V and 7 from J, leaving 12 bases between them. The V gene's germline CDR1 is LNHNV and CDR2 YYDKDF (reference sequence). This CDR3 spans 14 amino acids. The CDR3 sequence: CATSPGRQNSPLHF. CDR3 in DNA: TGTGCCACCAGCCCGGGACGGCAAAATTCACCCCTCCACTTT.

This sequence joins TRBV25-1 and TRBJ2-1; D is possibly TRBD2 (5 bases). The germline V and J ends were trimmed by 3 bases and 4 bases, with 19 bases remaining between them. The CDR3 consists of 17 residues. Germline loops: CDR1 MGHDK, CDR2 SYGVNS. In DNA form, the CDR3 reads TGTGCCAGCAGTGAGTTCGGACTGGTAGTGAGTTACAATGAGCAGTTCTTC. Its protein product is CASSEFGLVVSYNEQFF.

Turning to this clonotype: Being one base from a much bigger clone, this may be a read error. Because the CDR3 is missing its conserved closing phenylalanine or tryptophan, this is likely a read error. This sequence joins TRBV2 and TRBJ2-7, with D possibly being TRBD1 (5 bases). V lost 1 base, J lost 4 bases, and 11 bases lay in between. This CDR3 has 14 amino acids. CDR1 is SNHLY, CDR2 FYNNEI, per germline. DNA of the CDR3: TGTGCCAGCAGTGAAGAGGGGTCCACGTACGAGCAGTACTCC. It is translated as CASSEEGSTYEQYS.

A remark on this clonotype: One junction end disagrees with the germline gene, perhaps due to a read error. V gene TRBV7-6 combines with J gene TRBJ1-5, with no clear D. Germline values: CDR1 SGHVS, CDR2 FNYEAQ. This CDR3 contains 16 residues. CDR3 loop: CAGSQEVGLGDQPQHF. DNA of the CDR3: TGTGCCGGCAGTCAGGAGGTGGGGTTAGGTGATCAGCCCCAGCATTTT.

In this sample, this clonotype turned up many times. The chain's CDR3 is CSVLGTSGRSPGELFF. CDR3 nucleotides: TGCAGCGTCCTCGGGACTAGCGGGCGTTCTCCCGGGGAGCTGTTTTTT. The chain is built from TRBV29-1 and TRBJ2-2, with 12 positions matching TRBD2. The CDR3 is 16 residues long. From germline, CDR1 is SQVTM and CDR2 ANQGSEA. With 6 bases clipped from V and 6 bases from J, the junction kept 11 bases outside the gene matches.

This clonotype was detected only a few times. The chain combines TRBV14 with TRBJ2-7, with 9 nucleotides matching TRBD1. CDR3 length: 13 amino acids. V dropped 3 bases and J dropped 6; count of bases not matched to a gene: 3. Germline V lookup: CDR1 SGHDN, CDR2 FVKESK. For the CDR3, the DNA is TGTGCCAGCAGCCAGGGACAGGGAGGCGAGCAGTACTTC. It encodes CASSQGQGGEQYF.

This clonotype appeared many times. The chain combines TRBV19 with TRBJ2-4; D is undetermined. Germline lookup yields CDR1 LNHDA and CDR2 SQIVND (reference sequence). V was trimmed by 1 base and J by 6 bases, leaving 13 bases between them. This CDR3 has 15 residues. The CDR3 here is CASSIGKGRLNIQYF. The CDR3, as DNA: TGTGCCAGTAGTATAGGAAAAGGGCGACTAAACATTCAGTACTTC.